The 13 T cell receptor beta chains below were found in one sample sequenced in a study of blood T cell repertoires in COVID-19. Produced via immunoSEQ multiplex PCR; TCRdb's table is partial and in-frame only. Among tens of thousands of clones listed, under 90% were seen once. The sample consisted of peripheral blood. The source of these receptors is a woman over 75 with acute or convalescent COVID-19.

This chain uses TRBV19 with TRBJ2-6, with 9 bases aligning to TRBD1. The germline CDR1 and CDR2 sequences are LNHDA and SQIVND (reference sequence). The V and J ends lost 10 bases and 4 bases, in that order; junction bases with no gene match: 11. The CDR3 has 16 amino acids. The CDR3, as DNA: TGTGCCACCGAGGACAGGGGAGTGGCCGGGGCCAACGTCCTGACTTTC. The encoded protein is CATEDRGVAGANVLTF.

The CDR3 reads CASSLVAGTPTEAFF. DNA for the CDR3: TGTGCCAGCAGCTTAGTCGCGGGGACGCCCACTGAAGCTTTCTTT. The V gene is TRBV7-2, the J gene TRBJ1-1; tentative D call: TRBD1 (5 bases). CDR1 is SGHTA and CDR2 is FQGNSA in the germline V gene. V gave up 1 base and J gave up 4 bases, with 13 bases separating them. There are 15 residues in the CDR3.

In DNA form, the CDR3 reads TGCGCCAGCAGCTTGGGACAGGTTTCCTACGAGCAGTACTTC. Translation gives CASSLGQVSYEQYF. The chain joins TRBV5-1 to TRBJ2-7; possible D gene TRBD1, 6 bases. CDR3 length: 14 amino acids. The germline V gene has CDR1 SGHRS and CDR2 YFSETQ. V was clipped by 0 bases and J by 1 base, with 8 bases between them.

This chain connects TRBV10-3 to TRBJ1-2; D remains ambiguous. Germline V gene lookup returns CDR1 ENHRY and CDR2 SYGVKD. Trimming left V 8 bases short and J 1 base short, with 8 bases between. The CDR3 is 12 amino acids. CDR3 sequence reads: CAIGADNYGYTF. In DNA, the CDR3 is TGTGCCATCGGAGCAGATAACTATGGCTACACCTTC.

The chain employs TRBV3-1 (or the pseudogene TRBV3-2) and TRBJ2-3; tentatively, D is TRBD2 (5 bases). Germline CDR1 and CDR2: LGHDT and YNNKEL (reference sequence). Trimming removed 1 base at V and 1 base at J, with 12 bases between. The CDR3 totals 16 residues. This chain's CDR3 is CASSQAGGHGTDTQYF. The DNA of the CDR3 is TGTGCCAGCAGCCAAGCTGGCGGGCATGGCACAGATACGCAGTATTTT.

The gene calls are TRBV11-2 and TRBJ2-7, with no clear D. V shed 5 bases and J shed 3 bases, with 5 bases lying between them. The CDR3 length is 11 residues. Germline loops: CDR1 SGHAT, CDR2 FQNNGV. CDR3 DNA sequence: TGTGCCAGCAGCCCCTACTACGAGCAGTACTTC. It encodes CASSPYYEQYF.

This clone was observed once. V gene TRBV2 combines with J gene TRBJ1-5; D possibly corresponds to TRBD1 (5 bases). Germline assignment: CDR1 SNHLY and CDR2 FYNNEI. This CDR3 region has 16 residues. V lost 8 bases and J 1 base, leaving 18 bases between the germline ends. CDR3 coding DNA: TGTGCCAGCCGTGGGGGGGGATTTGGGAGCAATCAGCCCCAGCATTTT. Residues: CASRGGGFGSNQPQHF.

The genes are TRBV6-5 and TRBJ1-3; D remains ambiguous. This CDR3 has 13 residues. Germline CDR1 and CDR2: MNHEY and SVGAGI. Between the trimmed V and J ends, which lost 6 bases and 2 bases, there was a span of 8 bases. The CDR3 is CASSQVAGNTIYF. As DNA, the CDR3 is TGTGCCAGCAGCCAGGTGGCTGGAAACACCATATATTTT.

This clone was found once. This rearrangement joins TRBV6-5 to TRBJ1-5, with a possible D match to TRBD1 (6 bases). Trimming shortened V by 0 bases and J by 3 bases, and 9 bases separated the two germline ends. The CDR3 spans 15 residues. Germline CDR1 is MNHEY and CDR2 is SVGAGI. CDR3 bases: TGTGCCAGCAGTTACTCGGCAGGGGCCAATCAGCCCCAGCATTTT. This codes for CASSYSAGANQPQHF.

The chain uses TRBV5-1 and TRBJ1-5; D perhaps matches TRBD1 (6 bases). Trimming took off 5 bases at V and 7 bases at J, with 19 bases between the two ends. The CDR3 contains 15 residues. Germline V gives CDR1 SGHRS, CDR2 YFSETQ. The CDR3 DNA follows: TGCGCCAGCAGGCTTAATGTACAGGGCGGCCAGCCCCAGCATTTT. Translated: CASRLNVQGGQPQHF. Combining the CDR3 with reference TRBV5-1 and TRBJ1-5 gives the whole variable domain KAGVTQTPRYLIKTRGQQVTLSCSPISGHRSVSWYQQTPGQGLQFLFEYFSETQRNKGNFPGRFSGRQFSNSRSEMNVSTLELGDSALYLCASRLNVQGGQPQHFGDGTRLSIL.

Turning to this clone: At one end the junction does not follow the germline gene, possibly because of a read error. The gene calls are TRBV3-1 (or the pseudogene TRBV3-2) and TRBJ2-3, with 9 bases identical to TRBD2. Germline CDR1 and CDR2: LGHDT and YNNKEL (reference sequence). The CDR3 totals 13 residues. This CDR3 is CASSQVSSGGLHF. CDR3 nucleotide sequence: TGTGCCAGCAGCCAAGTTTCCAGCGGGGGGCTCCATTTT.

This clone has more than one count but fewer than ten. The chain employs TRBV9 and TRBJ2-7, with 8 nucleotides matching TRBD1. V shed 4 bases, J shed 3 bases, and the junction held 9 bases outside the gene matches. In germline, CDR1 is SGDLS, CDR2 YYNGEE. The CDR3 sequence is 15 residues long. DNA for the CDR3: TGTGCCAGCAGCAAAAAAGCCGACAGGGGCTACGAGCAGTACTTC. It encodes CASSKKADRGYEQYF.

Only one count was recorded for this clone. The chain couples TRBV2 to TRBJ1-5; no definite D call. Germline assignment: CDR1 SNHLY and CDR2 FYNNEI. The V gene lost 3 bases and the J gene lost 6 bases, with 12 bases spanning the gap. CDR3 length: 14 amino acids. The CDR3 DNA follows: TGTGCCAGCAGTGAGGCTGGAGGGAGTCAGCCCCAGCATTTT. Translated, it gives CASSEAGGSQPQHF.